A single sample is the source of the 26 T cell receptor beta chains below, sequenced in a study of OX40 agonist ivuxolimab in advanced cancers. Assay used: immunoSEQ multiplex PCR; TCRdb lists only in-frame clones, some missing. The sample carries some 74,000 clones, 88% recorded once. The source material was CD4+ or CD8+ T cells sorted from blood, sampled in a trial of the OX40 agonist ivuxolimab. The origin of the receptors is an adult with an advanced solid tumor such as melanoma, head and neck, liver or kidney cancer.

The rearrangement links TRBV5-6 to TRBJ2-7, with D possibly matching TRBD2 (6 bases). The germline V gene encodes CDR1 SGHDT and CDR2 YYEEEE. The CDR3 totals 12 residues. V lost 6 bases, J lost 4 bases, and 11 bases lay in between. Here the CDR3 reads CASTSAGYEQYF. CDR3 DNA: TGTGCCAGCACCTCAGCGGGTTACGAGCAGTACTTC.

The chain employs TRBV5-1 and TRBJ2-1; either TRBD1 or TRBD2 may fit D (5 bases each). The CDR3 has 15 amino acids. Germline CDR1 reads SGHRS; CDR2 reads YFSETQ. The ends were cut back, 6 bases at V and 3 bases at J, with 16 bases in the middle. CDR3 DNA sequence: TGCGCCAGCAACGGCGCGGCAGGGAGCTACAATGAGCAGTTCTTC. Encoded protein: CASNGAAGSYNEQFF.

CDR3 protein: CASTKKFGTEAFF. CDR3 sequence (DNA): TGTGCCAGTACCAAAAAATTCGGGACTGAAGCTTTCTTT. V gene TRBV19 combines with J gene TRBJ1-1; no definite D call. The V and J ends lost 7 bases and 5 bases respectively, with 14 bases between them. Germline CDR1 is LNHDA and CDR2 is SQIVND (reference sequence). The length of the CDR3 is 13 residues.

The CDR3 loop is CASSFRGAKNIQYF. In DNA, the CDR3 is TGTGCCAGCAGCTTCAGGGGAGCCAAAAACATTCAGTACTTC. The chain recombines TRBV5-5 with TRBJ2-4; D might be TRBD1 (6 bases). This CDR3 contains 14 residues. Trimming stripped 2 bases from V and 0 bases from J, with 6 bases between. Germline V gene lookup returns CDR1 SGHKS and CDR2 YYEKEE (reference sequence).

The V gene is TRBV5-4, the J gene TRBJ2-7, with D perhaps assigned TRBD1 or TRBD2 (6 bases each). The CDR3 contains 15 residues. The germline CDR1 and CDR2 sequences are SGHNT and YYREEE (reference sequence). V dropped 7 bases and J dropped 0 bases, with 17 bases sitting between them. The CDR3 loop reads CASGGPGTFSYEQYF. CDR3 bases: TGTGCCAGCGGGGGGCCCGGGACTTTCTCCTACGAGCAGTACTTC.

This chain connects TRBV6-5 to TRBJ1-2; TRBD1 aligns across 8 bases. In germline, CDR1 is MNHEY, CDR2 SVGAGI. The V gene end was trimmed by 2 bases and the J gene end by 8 bases; junction bases not matched to a gene: 7. The CDR3 covers 14 residues. The CDR3 DNA reads as TGTGCCAGCAGTTACCAAGGACAGGGAGACGGCTACACCTTC. Its protein product is CASSYQGQGDGYTF.

This chain connects TRBV25-1 to TRBJ1-1; a possible D gene is TRBD1 (6 bases). The length of the CDR3 is 14 residues. CDR1 MGHDK and CDR2 SYGVNS come from the germline V gene. V was pared by 4 bases and J by 4 bases, with 13 bases between. The CDR3 sequence: CASSAIQGSTEAFF. In DNA, the CDR3 is TGTGCCAGCAGTGCCATACAGGGCAGCACTGAAGCTTTCTTT. The variable domain in full, completed from reference TRBV25-1 and TRBJ1-1, reads EADIYQTPRYLVIGTGKKITLECSQTMGHDKMYWYQQDPGMELHLIHYSYGVNSTEKGDLSSESTVSRIRTEHFPLTLESARPSHTSQYLCASSAIQGSTEAFFGQGTRLTVV.

V is TRBV7-2 and J is TRBJ2-7; 12 bases are shared with TRBD2. V lost 0 bases to trimming and J lost 1 base; unmatched junction nucleotides: 1. Germline-derived CDR1 and CDR2 are SGHTA and FQGNSA. There are 16 residues in the CDR3. The CDR3: CASSLALAGGSYEQYF. CDR3 nucleotide sequence: TGTGCCAGCAGCTTAGCACTAGCGGGAGGATCCTACGAGCAGTACTTC.

The V call is TRBV2, the J call TRBJ2-7; tentative D call: TRBD2 (7 bases). The CDR3 consists of 14 residues. The V end lost 3 bases, the J end lost 5 bases, and 14 bases lay between the germline ends. Per germline, CDR1 SNHLY and CDR2 FYNNEI. The CDR3 DNA reads as TGTGCCAGCAGTGAGAGGGGGGGCGGGGACGAGCAGTACTTC. Translation gives CASSERGGGDEQYF.

The V gene is TRBV7-2, the J gene TRBJ1-1; D not resolved. With 3 bases removed from V and 1 base from J, the gap between germline ends came to 9 bases. The CDR3 spans 14 residues. The germline gives CDR1 SGHTA, CDR2 FQGNSA. CDR3 sequence (DNA): TGTGCCAGCAGCTTCTGGACCGAGAACACTGAAGCTTTCTTT. Translated: CASSFWTENTEAFF.

The rearrangement joins TRBV6-5 to TRBJ1-2, with a weak D call TRBD1 (6 bases). The V gene's germline CDR1 is MNHEY and CDR2 SVGAGI. The CDR3 extends over 15 amino acids. The germline V and J ends were trimmed by 5 bases and 5 bases, with 18 bases remaining between them. The CDR3 region has the DNA TGTGCCAGCAGTCTGGGGGGGGCCGGTGCGTATGGCTACACCTTC. Translation gives CASSLGGAGAYGYTF.

J is TRBJ1-2 and V is TRBV28, with D hard to call. Trimming removed 3 bases at V and 2 bases at J, with 7 bases between. Germline V gene data show CDR1 as MDHEN and CDR2 as SYDVKM. CDR3 length: 13 amino acids. The CDR3 is CASSFGSNYGYTF. CDR3 nucleotide sequence: TGTGCCAGCAGTTTTGGCAGCAACTATGGCTACACCTTC.

The J gene is TRBJ2-3, the V gene TRBV5-5; D may be TRBD2 (7 bases). The CDR3 sequence is 15 residues long. Between the trimmed V and J ends, which lost 2 bases and 4 bases, there was a span of 14 bases. The germline V gene encodes CDR1 SGHKS and CDR2 YYEKEE (reference sequence). The CDR3 loop reads CASSFGGGRADTQYF. The CDR3, as DNA: TGTGCCAGCAGCTTTGGAGGGGGGAGGGCAGATACGCAGTATTTT. The full variable domain, completed using reference TRBV5-5 and TRBJ2-3, is DAGVTQSPTHLIKTRGQQVTLRCSPISGHKSVSWYQQVLGQGPQFIFQYYEKEERGRGNFPDRFSARQFPNYSSELNVNALLLGDSALYLCASSFGGGRADTQYFGPGTRLTVL.

The genes are TRBV21-1 and TRBJ2-7. TRBV21-1 corresponds to a pseudogene. This CDR3 is 12 amino acids long. As DNA, the CDR3 is TGTGCCAGCAGCTCAAGGGTCTACGAGCAGTACTTC. Translated: CASSSRVYEQYF.

This clone was seen once. This sequence joins TRBV19 and TRBJ1-1; D remains ambiguous. V was shortened by 7 bases and J by 4 bases, with 13 bases between the two germline ends. The CDR3 covers 13 residues. The germline gives CDR1 LNHDA, CDR2 SQIVND (reference sequence). The CDR3 nucleotides are TGTGCCAGTAACCCCGTGGCTGGCACTGAAGCTTTCTTT. It yields the protein CASNPVAGTEAFF.

This clone was seen only once. The V call is TRBV2, the J call TRBJ2-5; no definite D call. The germline V and J ends were trimmed by 8 bases and 4 bases, with 11 bases remaining between them. This CDR3 is 12 amino acids long. Per the germline V gene, CDR1 is SNHLY and CDR2 is FYNNEI. The CDR3 nucleotides are TGTGCCAGCGCCCCTGGGTTAGAGACCCAGTACTTC. This encodes CASAPGLETQYF.

The chain carries TRBV11-2 and TRBJ2-7, with D perhaps matching TRBD1 (5 bases). V lost 3 bases and J 9 bases, leaving 9 bases between the germline ends. Germline values: CDR1 SGHAT, CDR2 FQNNGV. There are 11 residues in the CDR3. CDR3 DNA: TGTGCCAGCAGCTTCGACACAGGGCAGTACTTC. This sequence encodes CASSFDTGQYF.

This chain uses TRBV28 with TRBJ1-2; TRBD1 agrees at 8 bases. Germline V gives CDR1 MDHEN, CDR2 SYDVKM. Germline trimming cut 7 bases from V and 2 bases from J; bases unmatched to any gene: 15. This CDR3 has 17 residues. CDR3 DNA sequence: TGTGCCAGCATTCCCCAAGGGACAGGCTGGGCGAACTATGGCTACACCTTC. Its protein is CASIPQGTGWANYGYTF.

The V gene is TRBV6-5, the J gene TRBJ1-1; D uncertain. The V gene lost 7 bases and the J gene lost 1 base, with 13 bases spanning the gap. This CDR3 is built from 14 residues. From germline, CDR1 is MNHEY and CDR2 SVGAGI. The DNA of the CDR3 is TGTGCCAGCATCCAGTGGCGAGGGAACACTGAAGCTTTCTTT. Its protein is CASIQWRGNTEAFF.

The chain carries TRBV28 and TRBJ2-7; TRBD1 is a possible D gene (7 bases). Trimming took off 7 bases at V and 9 bases at J, with 22 bases between the two ends. The CDR3 contains 14 residues. CDR1 and CDR2 (germline): MDHEN, SYDVKM. CDR3 region: CASMRRGRALGQYF. CDR3 nucleotide sequence: TGTGCCAGCATGAGGAGGGGGCGCGCCCTCGGGCAGTACTTC. Looking up the rest from reference TRBV28 and TRBJ2-7 gives the full variable domain: DVKVTQSSRYLVKRTGEKVFLECVQDMDHENMFWYRQDPGLGLRLIYFSYDVKMKEKGDIPEGYSVSREKKERFSLILESASTNQTSMYLCASMRRGRALGQYFGPGTRLTVT.

The table lists this clone with a few counts. The genes are TRBV5-1 and TRBJ2-7, with 9 bases that match TRBD1. The CDR3 extends over 17 amino acids. The germline V gene encodes CDR1 SGHRS and CDR2 YFSETQ. Unmatched junction bases numbered 15, after V lost 1 base and J lost 7 bases. CDR3 loop: CASSLFSPTQGAGEQYF. CDR3 coding DNA: TGCGCCAGCAGCTTGTTTTCCCCCACACAGGGGGCTGGGGAGCAGTACTTC.

V is TRBV7-9 and J is TRBJ2-7, with D perhaps matching TRBD1 or TRBD2 (7 bases each). Germline loops: CDR1 SEHNR, CDR2 FQNEAQ (reference sequence). The CDR3 loop spans 15 amino acids. V lost 5 bases, J lost 6 bases, and 20 bases lay in between. The CDR3 sequence: CASSATGEGLSEQYF. The DNA of the CDR3 is TGTGCCAGCAGCGCAACAGGGGAGGGGCTTAGCGAGCAGTACTTC.

This chain connects TRBV29-1 to TRBJ2-6, with D possibly being TRBD1 (6 bases). Per germline, CDR1 SQVTM and CDR2 ANQGSEA. V was clipped by 4 bases and J by 2 bases, with 9 bases between them. The CDR3 is made up of 14 amino acids. This CDR3 is CSVGGDTGANVLTF. CDR3 coding DNA: TGCAGCGTTGGAGGGGACACTGGGGCCAACGTCCTGACTTTC.

The V and J genes are TRBV4-2 and TRBJ2-1; D remains unclear. Trimming removed 4 bases at V and 4 bases at J, with 5 bases between. CDR3 length: 12 amino acids. Germline assignment: CDR1 LGHNA and CDR2 YNFKEQ. In DNA form, the CDR3 reads TGTGCCAGCAGCCCCCGTTACAATGAGCAGTTCTTC. Protein: CASSPRYNEQFF.

The rearrangement joins TRBV10-3 to TRBJ1-2; perhaps TRBD1 as D (5 bases). Trimming took off 0 bases at V and 7 bases at J, with 15 bases between the two ends. CDR3 length: 15 residues. Germline CDR1 ENHRY, CDR2 SYGVKD. The CDR3 spells CAISESRASGGGYTF. CDR3 nucleotide sequence: TGTGCCATCAGTGAGTCACGGGCCTCCGGGGGTGGCTACACCTTC.

This rearrangement joins TRBV7-8 to TRBJ2-5, with 13 bases identical to TRBD2. CDR1 is SGHVS, CDR2 FQNEAQ, per germline. The CDR3 loop spans 16 amino acids. J was trimmed by 6 bases and V by 4 bases; bases with no gene match: 8. The CDR3 nucleotides read TGTGCCAGCAGCTCCCACGGACTAGCGGGAGTAAAGACCCAGTACTTC. It is translated as CASSSHGLAGVKTQYF.